This T cell receptor (beta chain) was captured in a study of blood T cell repertoires in COVID-19 (dated by TCRdb to 2020 to 2022). Background on the whole study: Collaborator samples came from the United States, Italy and Spain and covered acute and convalescent phases of COVID-19. A freely available public database, intended as a resource for researchers studying the immune response to SARS-CoV-2, is where the repertoires were released. HLA class I and class II types, where available, came from metadata supplied by the sample provider rather than from assay-based typing. Samples were obtained from the ongoing ImmuneRACE study (first 160 participants) and from approximately 1,200 subjects provided by 6 global collaborators. The dataset comprised deeply sampled blood TCRbeta repertoires from subjects exposed to, actively infected with, or recovered from COVID-19. A de-identified subject ID, COVID-19 status, age in years and sex were almost always included in the sample metadata. The prospective study material was composed of cDNA or gDNA derived from T cells, B-cell-depleted T cells, or PBMCs. The study at large found these results: The quantity of clinical and demographic metadata differed by source and by participant and was supplied without curation.

About this clone itself: Which antigen it targets is not known. Base qualities are not at hand, and no much larger clone is one base apart.

At the junction V is shortened by 5 bases and J by 4 bases, with 12 bases in between. Spanning cysteine to phenylalanine, the CDR3 consists of 14 amino acids. The kept DNA is CDR3 alone, 42 bases in frame from the first base. CDR1 and CDR2, per the germline V gene, are SGHAT and FQNNGV. The collaborating institutions used their own protocols to collect whole blood in K2EDTA tubes. For TCRbeta analysis, collaborators shipped samples in one of three forms: frozen whole blood, isolated PBMCs, or DNA extracted from either of those sample types. TCRbeta CDR3 regions were amplified from genomic DNA using the immunoSEQ Assay, a bias-controlled multiplex PCR. The authors' analysis ran thus. Nucleated cell counts per sample were estimated from amplification of reference gene primers within the assay. To quantify the absolute abundance of each unique TCRbeta CDR3 rearrangement, sequence reads were collapsed and filtered. For each sample, productive Simpson clonality was calculated by taking the square root of Simpson's diversity index across productive rearrangements. Not all clones reach the TCRdb copy of this immuneACCESS table, which keeps in-frame sequences only. Checked studies attribute under half of the gap to unresolved V genes and leave the rest unexplained. The DNA was the basis for D and trimming; V, J and clone size are from that table. In all, the sample holds approximately 120,000 clones, and around 83% of those were seen once. The top ten constitute roughly 5.5% of the sample.

This receptor was obtained from a man of 80 years or more with active or convalescent COVID-19. Recombination connected TRBV11-2 to TRBJ1-5; TRBD1 is possibly the D segment (5 matching bases). The sequenced sample consisted of peripheral blood. The sequence in DNA is TGTGCCAGCAGCCCCGGGGGGGGTAATCAGCCCCAGCATTTT. It translates to CASSPGGGNQPQHF.